This T cell receptor (beta chain) was recorded in a study of blood T cells in healthy people across ages. Through a sample-barcoded 5' primer and a J-beta primer mix, a second PCR was run for 7 to 11 cycles. Every molecule of cDNA carried a tag from a template-switch adaptor with 12 random nucleotides. One entry per CDR3 protein, called by TCRdb with MiXCR from the 5' RACE reads. The data hold fewer than 800,000 distinct CDR3 sequences, with approximately 49% observed a single time. The germline V and J ends were trimmed by 0 bases and 8 bases, with 10 bases remaining between them. CDR3 size: 13 residues. Germline CDR1 SGHDN, CDR2 FVKESK.

The V and J genes are TRBV14 and TRBJ1-2; the D is unclear. Sequencing input: blood. The origin of this receptor is a woman aged 60-75 years in good health. The CDR3 DNA follows: TGTGCCAGCAGCCAAGAAGGCGCGCGGGGCTACACCTTC. This sequence encodes CASSQEGARGYTF.